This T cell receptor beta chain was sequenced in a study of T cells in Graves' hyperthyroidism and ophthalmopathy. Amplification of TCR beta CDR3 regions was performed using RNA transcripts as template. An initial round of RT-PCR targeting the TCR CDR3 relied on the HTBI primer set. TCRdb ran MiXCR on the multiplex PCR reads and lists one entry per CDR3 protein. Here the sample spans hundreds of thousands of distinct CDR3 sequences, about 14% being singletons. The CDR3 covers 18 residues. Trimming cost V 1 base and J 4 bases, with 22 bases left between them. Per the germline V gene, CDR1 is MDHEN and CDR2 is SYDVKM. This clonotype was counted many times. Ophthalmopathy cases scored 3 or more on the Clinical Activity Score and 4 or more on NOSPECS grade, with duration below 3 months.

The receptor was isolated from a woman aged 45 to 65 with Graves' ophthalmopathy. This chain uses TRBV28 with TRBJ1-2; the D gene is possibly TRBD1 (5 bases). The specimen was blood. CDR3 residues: CASSLSHGRGRLIYGYTF. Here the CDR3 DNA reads TGTGCCAGCAGTTTATCTCATGGCCGGGGCAGGTTAATCTATGGCTACACCTTC.